This T cell receptor beta chain was profiled in a study of blood T cell repertoires in COVID-19. Across the study: Sites across the United States, Italy and Spain contributed samples from acute and convalescent COVID-19.

V was shortened by 4 bases and J by 8 bases, with 14 bases between the two germline ends. Germline assignment: CDR1 SNHLY and CDR2 FYNNEI. The CDR3 contains 14 residues. Sequencing was performed with immunoSEQ multiplex PCR; in TCRdb, only in-frame clones are kept and a portion is missing. The sample includes a few hundred thousand clones, approximately 90% seen only once; the top ten take roughly 0.86%. The participants were between roughly 18 and 89 years old and came from roughly 24 US areas. This receptor was identified in a middle-aged woman who had been exposed to COVID-19. Sequenced sample: PBMCs or T cells enriched from blood (not recorded which). This chain uses TRBV2 with TRBJ1-4; D unresolved. CDR3 region: CASSAGIGWEKLFF. For the CDR3, the DNA is TGTGCCAGCAGTGCCGGCATCGGGTGGGAAAAACTGTTTTTT. The full variable domain, completed using reference TRBV2 and TRBJ1-4, is EPEVTQTPSHQVTQMGQEVILRCVPISNHLYFYWYRQILGQKVEFLVSFYNNEISEKSEIFDDQFSVERPDGSNFTLKIRSTKLEDSAMYFCASSAGIGWEKLFFGSGTQLSVL.